This TCR beta chain appears in the sequencing data of a study of T cell responses to AZD1222 COVID-19 vaccine. The study, taken as a whole, reports: The study reported that nearly half of spike-specific TCRs target unmutated variant regions. Regions 160-218 and 743-854 held dominance among vaccine-associated CD4 TCRs, which spanned spike. The donors showed a predominance of white British ancestry and of females, with possible underestimation of clonal diversity. Only five or six individuals given AZD1222 were seropositive at baseline.

A remark on this clone: Its antigen is unidentified.

Here immunoSEQ multiplex PCR was the method, and the copy in TCRdb shows in-frame clones only, minus some. Of about 140,000 clones listed, approximately 93% were seen once; the top ten hold roughly an eighth. The CDR3 loop spans 18 amino acids. J gave up 0 bases and V 5 bases, and 8 bases lay outside the gene matches. Germline V lookup: CDR1 MDHEN, CDR2 SYDVKM. The chain has TRBV28 and TRBJ2-7, with 15 bases matching TRBD2. This clonotype was sampled from an adult who had recovered from COVID-19. The sequenced sample was peripheral blood, obtained after recovery from COVID-19. CDR3 amino acids: CASSPPGLAGGFSYEQYF. In nucleotides, the CDR3 is TGTGCCAGCAGTCCCCCGGGACTAGCGGGAGGATTCTCCTACGAGCAGTACTTC.